Following are 20 T cell receptor beta chains from one sample sequenced in a study of blood T cell repertoires in COVID-19. Only in-frame clones appear in the TCRdb table, and some are missing; sequencing was by immunoSEQ multiplex PCR. The data show some 90,000 clones, with around nine tenths seen just once and roughly 2.3% held by the top ten. The sample comprised peripheral blood. Receptors originate from a man over 45 with acute or convalescent COVID-19.

The rearrangement uses TRBV7-2 and TRBJ1-3; no clear D gene. CDR1 and CDR2 (germline): SGHTA, FQGNSA. The CDR3 covers 15 residues. Trimming took 5 bases from V and 2 from J, leaving 13 bases between them. CDR3 protein: CASSPNGGAGNTIYF. CDR3 nucleotide sequence: TGTGCCAGCAGCCCAAATGGCGGGGCTGGAAACACCATATATTTT.

The rearrangement uses TRBV27 and TRBJ2-7; perhaps TRBD1 as D (5 bases). V dropped 6 bases and J dropped 0 bases, with 12 bases sitting between them. CDR1 is MNHEY, CDR2 SMNVEV, per germline (reference sequence). The CDR3 contains 14 residues. DNA for the CDR3: TGTGCCAGCAGCCCCCGACAGAGCTCCTACGAGCAGTACTTC. This translates into CASSPRQSSYEQYF.

The chain joins TRBV7-9 to TRBJ1-6; D unresolved. V dropped 3 bases and J dropped 5 bases, with 11 bases sitting between them. CDR1 and CDR2 from the germline V gene are SEHNR and FQNEAQ (reference sequence). This CDR3 region has 15 residues. The CDR3 region has the DNA TGTGCCAGCAGCTTGGCGGGGATTAATAATTCACCCCTCCACTTT. Translating gives CASSLAGINNSPLHF.

The V and J genes are TRBV19 and TRBJ2-6; D may be TRBD1 (6 bases). The V gene's germline CDR1 is LNHDA and CDR2 SQIVND (reference sequence). The V end lost 5 bases, the J end lost 0 bases, and 8 bases lay between the germline ends. CDR3 size: 15 residues. CDR3 region: CASSRQVSGANVLTF. CDR3 bases: TGTGCCAGTAGTCGACAGGTCTCTGGGGCCAACGTCCTGACTTTC.

The rearrangement uses TRBV11-2 and TRBJ2-1; maybe TRBD2 (5 bases). Germline assignment: CDR1 SGHAT and CDR2 FQNNGV. V gave up 5 bases and J gave up 0 bases, with 23 bases separating them. CDR3 size: 19 residues. CDR3 DNA sequence: TGTGCCAGCAGCCCAAGCGGCCCGAGGTATCGAAGCTCCTACAATGAGCAGTTCTTC. Translation: CASSPSGPRYRSSYNEQFF.

This chain links TRBV12-3 or TRBV12-4 with TRBJ2-7; 8 nucleotides line up with TRBD1. The J segment lost 9 bases and the V segment lost 8 bases, leaving 12 bases of the junction unmatched. This CDR3 is built from 13 residues. The CDR3, as DNA: TGTGCCAGCTTAAGGACAGGGTATCCGTGGCAGTACTTC. Its protein product is CASLRTGYPWQYF.

The count of this clone is one. V is TRBV6-5 and J is TRBJ2-3; maybe TRBD1 (5 bases). V lost 0 bases and J lost 2, with 9 bases in between. The V gene's germline CDR1 is MNHEY and CDR2 SVGAGI. This CDR3 spans 15 amino acids. CDR3 residues: CASSYSGRVTDTQYF. The CDR3 bases are TGTGCCAGCAGTTACTCGGGCAGGGTCACAGATACGCAGTATTTT.

The V gene is TRBV7-2, the J gene TRBJ2-5; D is unresolved. Germline V gene data show CDR1 as SGHTA and CDR2 as FQGNSA. The CDR3 consists of 12 residues. Between the trimmed V and J ends, which lost 2 bases and 5 bases, there was a span of 6 bases. In nucleotides, the CDR3 is TGTGCCAGCAGCTTATACGGGGAGACCCAGTACTTC. This sequence encodes CASSLYGETQYF.

The CDR3 coding sequence is TGTGCCAGCAGCCAAGACTCACAAACGCTAGCCAAAAACATTCAGTACTTC. Residues: CASSQDSQTLAKNIQYF. V is TRBV3-1 (or the pseudogene TRBV3-2) and J is TRBJ2-4; D gene uncertain. The V gene lost 0 bases and the J gene lost 0 bases, with 12 bases spanning the gap. This CDR3 region has 17 residues. The germline V gene has CDR1 LGHDT and CDR2 YNNKEL (reference sequence).

V gene TRBV3-1 (or the pseudogene TRBV3-2) combines with J gene TRBJ1-6; TRBD1 matches at 7 bases. Germline assignment: CDR1 LGHDT and CDR2 YNNKEL (reference sequence). There are 14 residues in the CDR3. V shed 1 base, J shed 10 bases, and the junction held 4 bases outside the gene matches. The CDR3 here is CASSQGQGYSPLHF. CDR3 bases: TGTGCCAGCAGCCAAGGACAGGGCTACTCACCCCTCCACTTT.

This chain uses TRBV27 with TRBJ1-1; TRBD1 matches 7 bases. The V gene end was trimmed by 8 bases and the J gene end by 1 base; junction bases not matched to a gene: 10. Per the germline V gene, CDR1 is MNHEY and CDR2 is SMNVEV (reference sequence). The CDR3 runs to 15 residues. For the CDR3, the DNA is TGTGCCAGCTACCTATTCGGACAGGCGAACACTGAAGCTTTCTTT. The encoded protein is CASYLFGQANTEAFF.

The gene calls are TRBV2 and TRBJ1-4; possible D gene TRBD1, 5 bases. Germline V gene sequence: CDR1 SNHLY, CDR2 FYNNEI. This CDR3 comprises 15 residues. Between the trimmed V and J ends, which lost 8 bases and 6 bases, there was a span of 19 bases. CDR3 region: CASSPNGGPDEKLFF. The CDR3 nucleotides are TGTGCCAGCTCCCCAAACGGGGGACCGGATGAAAAACTGTTTTTT.

The V call is TRBV28, the J call TRBJ1-6, with a possible D match to TRBD1 (5 bases). The V end was cut by 8 bases, the J end by 13 bases, with 18 bases between. The CDR3 has 13 amino acids. Germline CDR1 is MDHEN and CDR2 is SYDVKM. CDR3 DNA sequence: TGTGCCAGCTTGGAGGGTGGGACTCGTCCCCTCCACTTT. Protein: CASLEGGTRPLHF.

This clone was observed once. The chain uses TRBV6-6 and TRBJ2-5; TRBD2 matches 9 bases. Germline CDR1 and CDR2: MNHNY and SVGAGI (reference sequence). J was trimmed by 4 bases and V by 8 bases; bases with no gene match: 14. The CDR3 totals 16 residues. In DNA form, the CDR3 reads TGTGCCAGCTGTCTTAGCGGGGGCCAGCGGGGAGAGACCCAGTACTTC. Encoded protein: CASCLSGGQRGETQYF.

This rearrangement joins TRBV2 to TRBJ1-4; tentatively, D is TRBD1 (5 bases). Germline V CDR1 and CDR2: SNHLY, FYNNEI. With 4 bases removed from V and 2 bases from J, the gap between germline ends came to 8 bases. The CDR3 sequence is 14 residues long. In DNA, the CDR3 is TGTGCCAGCAGTGCCAGGGTTACTAATGAAAAACTGTTTTTT. Translating it yields CASSARVTNEKLFF.

The J gene is TRBJ1-6, the V gene TRBV6-6; 7 positions agree with TRBD1. The germline V gene encodes CDR1 MNHNY and CDR2 SVGAGI (reference sequence). V was pared by 5 bases and J by 10 bases, with 8 bases of the junction left unmatched. The CDR3 runs to 14 residues. The CDR3 region has the DNA TGTGCCAGCAGTCAGGGGGGGCGAGAATCACCCCTCCACTTT. It encodes CASSQGGRESPLHF.

This chain joins TRBV5-1 and TRBJ1-2, with D hard to call. Germline values: CDR1 SGHRS, CDR2 YFSETQ. Deletions cut 4 bases from V and 8 bases from J, with 24 bases between. CDR3 size: 16 residues. Written as DNA, the CDR3 is TGCGCCAGCAGCCCGGAGGGCGGGCTTGATACGCGGGGCTACACCTTC. Its protein product is CASSPEGGLDTRGYTF.

The J gene is TRBJ1-5, the V gene TRBV4-1; D remains unclear. Trimming left V 3 bases short and J 0 bases short, with 9 bases between. This CDR3 contains 15 residues. Germline V gene sequence: CDR1 MGHRA, CDR2 YSYEKL. The CDR3 DNA sequence: TGCGCCAGCAGCCAGACACTTTATAGCAATCAGCCCCAGCATTTT. Encoded protein: CASSQTLYSNQPQHF.

The chain combines TRBV2 with TRBJ1-1; 7 bases line up with TRBD1. Trimming removed 3 bases from V and 5 bases from J; junction bases left unmatched: 6. Germline V CDR1 and CDR2: SNHLY, FYNNEI. The CDR3 spans 14 residues. CDR3 protein: CASSEGTGVTEAFF. The CDR3 DNA is TGTGCCAGCAGTGAGGGAACAGGGGTTACTGAAGCTTTCTTT.

This chain links TRBV7-2 with TRBJ1-2; 8 bases map to TRBD1. The CDR3 runs 13 residues. Losses at the gene ends were 4 bases for V and 7 bases for J; bases not matched to a gene: 5. Germline loops: CDR1 SGHTA, CDR2 FQGNSA. The CDR3 DNA follows: TGTGCCAGCAGCTCCGGACAGGGCCCTGGCTACACCTTC. The encoded protein is CASSSGQGPGYTF.